The 2 T cell receptor beta chains listed next were all sequenced from one sample in a study of radiotherapy plus CTLA-4 blockade in lung cancer. Produced via immunoSEQ multiplex PCR; TCRdb's table is partial and in-frame only. The sample gives approximately 78,000 clones, over 65% of which show up once; 7.1% is in the top ten. Sequences were derived from peripheral blood, sampled from a patient treated with radiotherapy plus ipilimumab. The origin of the receptors is a human donor with non-small cell lung cancer who had a complete response to radiotherapy plus ipilimumab.

V is TRBV7-6 and J is TRBJ1-1, with 9 positions matching TRBD1. Germline V gene lookup returns CDR1 SGHVS and CDR2 FNYEAQ. Trimming took 2 bases from V and 5 from J; bases not matched to a gene: 3. This CDR3 has 14 amino acids. CDR3 coding DNA: TGTGCCAGCAGCTTAAGACAGGGGGGGACTGAAGCTTTCTTT. Its translation: CASSLRQGGTEAFF.

This sequence joins TRBV12-1 and TRBJ2-7; TRBD1 was called by the table and not checked on the DNA. TRBV12-1 constitutes a pseudogene. This CDR3 has 15 residues. In nucleotides, the CDR3 is TGTGCCAGCAGCTTTAGGCGGGGACAGGGCTACGAGCAGTACGTC. It codes for CASSFRRGQGYEQYV.